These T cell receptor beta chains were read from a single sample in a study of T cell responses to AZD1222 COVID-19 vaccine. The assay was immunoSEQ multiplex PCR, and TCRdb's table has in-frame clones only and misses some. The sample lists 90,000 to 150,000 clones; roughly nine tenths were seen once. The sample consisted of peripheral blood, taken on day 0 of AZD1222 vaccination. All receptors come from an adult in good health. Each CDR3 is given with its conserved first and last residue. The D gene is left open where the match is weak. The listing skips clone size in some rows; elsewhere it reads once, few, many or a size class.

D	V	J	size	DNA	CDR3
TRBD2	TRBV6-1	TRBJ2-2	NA	TGTGCCAGCAGTGAGGGACTAGCGGGAACGTGGGGCGGGGAGCTGTTTTTT	CASSEGLAGTWGGELFF
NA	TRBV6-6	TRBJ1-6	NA	TGTGCCAGCAGTTACTCCAGGGCGGATTCACCCCTCCACTTT	CASSYSRADSPLHF
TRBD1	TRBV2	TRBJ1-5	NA	TGTGCCAGCAGTAATCCGACAGGGGACAATCAGCCCCAGCATTTT	CASSNPTGDNQPQHF
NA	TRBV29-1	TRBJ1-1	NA	TGCAGCGGCGCGGGAGGGAACACTGAAGCTTTCTTT	CSGAGGNTEAFF
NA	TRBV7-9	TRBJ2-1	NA	TGTGCCAGCAGCTTCCAAATTGGTTCCAATGAGCAGTTCTTC	CASSFQIGSNEQFF
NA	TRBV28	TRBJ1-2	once	TGTGCCAGCACACTGGCGGGGAACTATGGCTACACCTTC	CASTLAGNYGYTF
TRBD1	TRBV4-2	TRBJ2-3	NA	TGTGCCAGCAGCCAAACAGGGGGTAGCACAGATACGCAGTATTTT	CASSQTGGSTDTQYF
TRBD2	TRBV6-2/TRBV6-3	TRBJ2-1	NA	TGTGCCAGCAGTTACTCACCGCCTAGCGGCCTCTACAATGAGCAGTTCTTC	CASSYSPPSGLYNEQFF
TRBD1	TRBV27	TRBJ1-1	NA	TGTGCCAGCTCGGACAGGGAATTGGGTCACACTGAAGCTTTCTTT	CASSDRELGHTEAFF
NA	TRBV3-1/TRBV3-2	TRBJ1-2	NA	TGTGCCAGCAGCCGGGAGCCTAACTATGGCTACACCTTC	CASSREPNYGYTF
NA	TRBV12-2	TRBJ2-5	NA	TGTACCCAAGTGGGGGGGACCCAGTACTTC	CTQVGGTQYF
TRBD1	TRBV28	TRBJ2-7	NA	TGTGCCAGCAGTTTATCCCCAGGGGGCGTCTACGAGCAGTACTTC	CASSLSPGGVYEQYF
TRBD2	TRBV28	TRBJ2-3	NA	TGTGCCAGCAGTTTGACTAGCGGGAGGGGGACAGATACGCAGTATTTT	CASSLTSGRGTDTQYF
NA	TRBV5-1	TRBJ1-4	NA	TGCGCCAGCAGCTTGACTCCGTCGGGGGCTAATGAAAAACTGTTTTTT	CASSLTPSGANEKLFF
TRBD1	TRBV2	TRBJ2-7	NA	TGTGCCAGCAGGGCGGGGACAGGGGGCTTGCACGAGCAGTACTTC	CASRAGTGGLHEQYF
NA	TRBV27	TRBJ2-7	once	TGTGCCAGCAGTCGCGGGGTTGGCAACGAGCAGTACTTC	CASSRGVGNEQYF
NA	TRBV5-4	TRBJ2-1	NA	TGTGCCAGCAGCTTGGAACTAGTTGAAAATGAGCAGTTCTTC	CASSLELVENEQFF
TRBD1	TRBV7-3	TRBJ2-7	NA	TGTGCCAGCAGCTTACACAGGGGCTACGAGCAGTACTTC	CASSLHRGYEQYF
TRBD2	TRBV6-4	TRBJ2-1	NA	TGTGCCAGCAGTGACGGCGGGAGGGCCATGGATGAGCAGTTCTTC	CASSDGGRAMDEQFF
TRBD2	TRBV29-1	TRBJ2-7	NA	TGCAGCGTTGATAGCGGGAGTCGGAACGAGCAGTACTTC	CSVDSGSRNEQYF
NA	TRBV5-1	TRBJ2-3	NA	TGCGCCAGCAGCTCTACGTCCACAACAGATACGCAGTATTTT	CASSSTSTTDTQYF
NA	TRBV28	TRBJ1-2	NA	TGTGCCAGCAGCGTGCTCCCCTATGGCTACACCTTC	CASSVLPYGYTF